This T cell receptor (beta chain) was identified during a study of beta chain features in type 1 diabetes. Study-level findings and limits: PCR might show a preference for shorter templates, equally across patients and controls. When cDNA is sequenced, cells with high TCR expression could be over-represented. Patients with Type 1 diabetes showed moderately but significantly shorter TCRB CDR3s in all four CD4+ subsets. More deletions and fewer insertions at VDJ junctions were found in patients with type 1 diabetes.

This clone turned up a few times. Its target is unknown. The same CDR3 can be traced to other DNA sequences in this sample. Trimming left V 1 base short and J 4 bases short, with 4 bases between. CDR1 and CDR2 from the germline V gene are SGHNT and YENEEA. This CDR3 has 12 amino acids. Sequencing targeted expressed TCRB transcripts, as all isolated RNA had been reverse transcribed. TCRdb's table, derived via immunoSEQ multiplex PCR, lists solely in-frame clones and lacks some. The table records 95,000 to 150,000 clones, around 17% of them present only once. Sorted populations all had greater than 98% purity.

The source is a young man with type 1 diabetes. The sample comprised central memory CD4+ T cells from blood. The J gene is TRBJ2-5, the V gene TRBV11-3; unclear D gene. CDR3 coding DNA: TGTGCCAGCAGCTTAGGAAGAGAGACCCAGTACTTC. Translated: CASSLGRETQYF.